This TCR beta chain was recorded in a study of shared clonotypes between healthy human individuals. General study points: Relative to their counterparts shared across all four donors, non-shared clonotypes exhibited diminished generation probabilities.

The CDR3 is made up of 16 amino acids. Germline lookup yields CDR1 MNHEY and CDR2 SVGAGI. The ends lost 4 bases at V and 4 bases at J; junction bases unmatched: 7. About this clone: Its antigen is not identified.

Repertoires were generated with immunoSEQ multiplex PCR, while TCRdb's copy carries only in-frame clones and drops some. The table lists about 960,000 clones, about 80% of them singletons. Splitting the CD4+ cells yielded a CD45RA+ naive subset and a CD45RA-negative memory subset. Sequences were obtained from memory CD4+ T cells sorted from blood. As for subset: CD45RA-negative fraction. This chain connects TRBV6-5 to TRBJ2-2; 9 positions agree with TRBD1. This sequence originates from a young man in good health. The CDR3 loop reads CASSSTGGGSTGELFF. The CDR3 region has the DNA TGTGCCAGCAGTTCCACAGGGGGCGGGAGCACCGGGGAGCTGTTTTTT.